This T cell receptor (beta chain) is from a study of blood T cell repertoires in COVID-19. Measured with immunoSEQ multiplex PCR; TCRdb has only the in-frame clones, and not every one. The sample lists over 350,000 clones, 88% occurring once. The CDR3 spans 14 residues. Trimming stripped 5 bases from V and 5 bases from J, with 15 bases between. CDR1 and CDR2 from the germline V gene are LGHNT and FRNRAP. This clonotype was sampled from a woman aged 25-40 years with acute COVID-19. The chain has TRBV12-5 and TRBJ2-5; possible D gene TRBD1, 6 bases. Sequenced input: PBMCs or T cells enriched from blood (not recorded which). This CDR3 is CASGPTGFEETQYF. The DNA of the CDR3 is TGTGCTAGTGGTCCCACAGGGTTTGAGGAGACCCAGTACTTC.